These 18 T cell receptor beta chains were all obtained from the same sample, sequenced in a study of cytomegalovirus exposure and HLA in healthy donors. PCR primers comprised 60 Vbeta and 13 Jbeta primers. Sequenced by immunoSEQ multiplex PCR; TCRdb stores in-frame clones only, minus some. Here the sample spans about 130,000 clones, 70% to 80% being singletons. The sequenced sample was PBMCs. The receptors here all came from a man in his fifties or sixties in good health and CMV-seronegative.

The J gene is TRBJ2-7, the V gene TRBV7-2; D gene ambiguous. The V end was cut by 3 bases, the J end by 4 bases, with 13 bases between. Germline lookup yields CDR1 SGHTA and CDR2 FQGNSA. The CDR3 runs to 14 residues. The CDR3 protein is CASSFKTDGYEQYF. The DNA of the CDR3 is TGTGCCAGCAGCTTTAAAACAGACGGTTACGAGCAGTACTTC.

J is TRBJ1-6 and V is TRBV30, with D uncertain. This CDR3 is 14 amino acids long. CDR1 is GTSNPN, CDR2 SVGIG, per germline (reference sequence). V dropped 2 bases and J dropped 6 bases, with 11 bases sitting between them. The CDR3 is CAWSLVPGNSPLHF. In DNA form, the CDR3 reads TGTGCCTGGAGTTTGGTTCCAGGTAATTCACCCCTCCACTTT.

This chain joins TRBV4-1 and TRBJ2-5, with TRBD2 as a possible D gene (6 bases). Germline V gene sequence: CDR1 MGHRA, CDR2 YSYEKL. Trimming shortened V by 4 bases and J by 2 bases, and 11 bases separated the two germline ends. This CDR3 is built from 14 residues. The DNA for the CDR3 is TGCGCCAGCAGCCGATCGGGGGATCAAGAGACCCAGTACTTC. Protein: CASSRSGDQETQYF.

This clone was seen a few times. V usage is TRBV6-5 and J usage is TRBJ2-1; D gene uncertain. This CDR3 is built from 13 residues. The V gene lost 4 bases and the J gene lost 7 bases, with 11 bases spanning the gap. Germline V gene sequence: CDR1 MNHEY, CDR2 SVGAGI. In DNA, the CDR3 is TGTGCCAGCAGTTCGAACACCCTTAATGAGCAGTTCTTC. This encodes CASSSNTLNEQFF.

The chain employs TRBV7-9 and TRBJ2-7; no clear D. Germline CDR1 is SEHNR and CDR2 is FQNEAQ (reference sequence). The V end was cut by 3 bases, the J end by 2 bases, with 2 bases between. CDR3 length: 11 residues. Here the CDR3 reads CASSFAYEQYF. The CDR3 DNA reads TGTGCCAGCAGCTTCGCCTACGAGCAGTACTTC.

In this sample, this clone turned up a few times. The rearrangement joins TRBV2 to TRBJ1-1, with D maybe TRBD1 (5 bases). The ends were cut back, 3 bases at V and 4 bases at J, with 9 bases in the middle. Germline loops: CDR1 SNHLY, CDR2 FYNNEI. CDR3 length equals 13 residues. This CDR3 reads CASSDGRATEAFF. The CDR3 DNA sequence: TGTGCCAGCAGTGACGGCAGGGCCACTGAAGCTTTCTTT.

V is TRBV5-1 and J is TRBJ1-1, with D unresolved. V was shortened by 0 bases and J by 1 base, with 10 bases between the two germline ends. CDR3 length equals 15 residues. The germline gives CDR1 SGHRS, CDR2 YFSETQ. The CDR3 loop is CASSLEEVANTEAFF. The CDR3 DNA sequence: TGCGCCAGCAGCTTGGAAGAGGTAGCGAACACTGAAGCTTTCTTT. The variable domain in full, with the rest retrieved from reference TRBV5-1 and TRBJ1-1, is KAGVTQTPRYLIKTRGQQVTLSCSPISGHRSVSWYQQTPGQGLQFLFEYFSETQRNKGNFPGRFSGRQFSNSRSEMNVSTLELGDSALYLCASSLEEVANTEAFFGQGTRLTVV.

The J gene is TRBJ1-4, the V gene TRBV4-1; no reliable D call. Germline-derived CDR1 and CDR2 are MGHRA and YSYEKL. The length of the CDR3 is 15 residues. V was clipped by 3 bases and J by 7 bases, with 15 bases between them. This CDR3 is CASSHDGGRLEKLFF. CDR3 DNA sequence: TGCGCCAGCAGCCACGACGGAGGTCGCCTTGAAAAACTGTTTTTT.

This clone was seen more than once but under ten times. The CDR3 protein is CASTSRGEVQETQYF. DNA for the CDR3: TGTGCCAGCACCTCCCGGGGGGAGGTCCAAGAGACCCAGTACTTC. The chain links TRBV7-9 to TRBJ2-5, with 7 bases aligning to TRBD2. The germline CDR1 and CDR2 sequences are SEHNR and FQNEAQ (reference sequence). Losses at the gene ends were 7 bases for V and 1 base for J; bases not matched to a gene: 9. This CDR3 is built from 15 residues.

The CDR3 bases are TGCGCCAGCAGCCAAGTCGGGCAGGGGATTAAGAATGGCTACACCTTC. This codes for CASSQVGQGIKNGYTF. This chain uses TRBV4-1 with TRBJ1-2; TRBD1 is a possible D gene (6 bases). This CDR3 is built from 16 residues. Per germline, CDR1 MGHRA and CDR2 YSYEKL. V was pared by 1 base and J by 6 bases, with 18 bases between.

The chain recombines TRBV7-8 with TRBJ1-4; 8 nucleotides line up with TRBD1. CDR3 size: 18 residues. Germline assignment: CDR1 SGHVS and CDR2 FQNEAQ. J lost 7 bases, V lost 4 bases, and 17 bases had no gene match. The CDR3 loop reads CASSSSGQGFTVGEKLFF. The CDR3, as DNA: TGTGCCAGCAGCTCAAGTGGACAGGGTTTTACGGTTGGTGAAAAACTGTTTTTT. Based on the CDR3 plus reference TRBV7-8 and TRBJ1-4, the full variable domain is GAGVSQSPRYKVAKRGQDVALRCDPISGHVSLFWYQQALGQGPEFLTYFQNEAQLDKSGLPSDRFFAERPEGSVSTLKIQRTQQEDSAVYLCASSSSGQGFTVGEKLFFGSGTQLSVL.

Details on this clone: At one end, the junction sequence differs from germline, possibly due to a read error. The chain carries TRBV7-2 and TRBJ2-1, with TRBD2 matching over 8 bases. The CDR3 consists of 13 residues. The V gene's germline CDR1 is SGHTA and CDR2 FQGNSA. CDR3 bases: TGTGCCAGCAGCTTAGCAGTCGGGGGGGGTCCACTCTTC. Translated: CASSLAVGGGPLF.

This clone occurred once. This rearrangement joins TRBV30 to TRBJ1-1; D might be TRBD1 (6 bases). The CDR3 has 16 amino acids. The ends were cut back, 0 bases at V and 1 base at J, with 15 bases in the middle. CDR1 and CDR2 from the germline V gene are GTSNPN and SVGIG (reference sequence). The DNA of the CDR3 is TGTGCCTGGAGTGTAACTTGGGGCAGGGGGAACACTGAAGCTTTCTTT. Amino acids: CAWSVTWGRGNTEAFF.

The rearrangement joins TRBV12-5 to TRBJ1-5; 8 bases fit TRBD1. The length of the CDR3 is 16 residues. V shed 3 bases, J shed 4 bases, and the junction held 8 bases outside the gene matches. Germline CDR1 and CDR2: LGHNT and FRNRAP. CDR3 DNA sequence: TGTGCTAGTGGTTTTAGGGTCAGGGGGCAAAATCAGCCCCAGCATTTT. Its protein product is CASGFRVRGQNQPQHF. The whole variable domain, remainder taken from reference TRBV12-5 and TRBJ1-5, is DARVTQTPRHKVTEMGQEVTMRCQPILGHNTVFWYRQTMMQGLELLAYFRNRAPLDDSGMPKDRFSAEMPDATLATLKIQPSEPRDSAVYFCASGFRVRGQNQPQHFGDGTRLSIL.

The V and J genes are TRBV11-3 and TRBJ2-1; maybe TRBD2 (5 bases). Per germline, CDR1 SGHNT and CDR2 YENEEA. The CDR3 spans 14 residues. Trimming took 0 bases from V and 10 from J, leaving 13 bases between them. The CDR3, as DNA: TGTGCCAGCAGCTTAGATACGGGGTACCGCGAGCAGTTCTTC. Residues: CASSLDTGYREQFF.

The rearrangement joins TRBV6-5 to TRBJ1-1, with D maybe TRBD1 (6 bases). The CDR3 has 13 residues. CDR1 is MNHEY and CDR2 is SVGAGI in the germline V gene. V was trimmed by 5 bases and J by 7 bases, leaving 14 bases between them. CDR3 coding DNA: TGTGCCAGCAGTACGAACAGGGAACTTGAAGCTTTCTTT. Translated: CASSTNRELEAFF.

This clone appeared a few times. The CDR3, as DNA: TGTGCCAGCAGCTTAGCACGGGAGGGGGAGACCCAGTACTTC. This translates into CASSLAREGETQYF. J is TRBJ2-5 and V is TRBV7-2, with 8 bases matching TRBD2. Germline assignment: CDR1 SGHTA and CDR2 FQGNSA. J was trimmed by 5 bases and V by 0 bases; bases with no gene match: 2. This CDR3 has 14 amino acids.

The V and J genes are TRBV6-6 and TRBJ1-3, with D uncertain. The CDR3 has 14 residues. Germline V gene data show CDR1 as MNHNY and CDR2 as SVGAGI (reference sequence). The V and J ends lost 6 bases and 0 bases respectively, with 9 bases between them. The CDR3 loop is CASREQTSGNTIYF. In DNA form, the CDR3 reads TGTGCCAGCAGAGAACAGACCTCTGGAAACACCATATATTTT.